This entry lists 17 T cell receptor beta chains sequenced from one sample in a study of shared clonotypes between healthy human individuals. Method: immunoSEQ multiplex PCR; TCRdb's copy keeps in-frame clones and lacks some. The table includes about 680,000 clones, around 90% detected once. CD45RO negativity and positive selection for CCR7 defined naive CD8 cells, a population that excluded terminally differentiated effector memory CD45RA+ cells. The sequenced sample consisted of naive CD8+ T cells sorted from blood. The receptors were gathered from a man aged 25 to 40 in good health.

This chain uses TRBV4-1 with TRBJ2-1, with TRBD2 as a possible D gene (5 bases). Germline-derived CDR1 and CDR2 are MGHRA and YSYEKL. The CDR3 spans 14 residues. V gave up 8 bases and J gave up 7 bases, with 18 bases separating them. The CDR3 coding sequence is TGCGCCAGCTCCCGGGGTAATTCCGATAATGAGCAGTTCTTC. Its protein product is CASSRGNSDNEQFF.

This clone was found once. The rearrangement joins TRBV5-4 to TRBJ2-2, with 12 bases lining up with TRBD1. The CDR3 length is 18 residues. Germline CDR1 reads SGHNT; CDR2 reads YYREEE (reference sequence). Trimming took 4 bases from V and 6 from J; bases not matched to a gene: 13. The CDR3 coding sequence is TGTGCCAGCAGCGTCACCGGGACAGGGGGCGTCCTGGCCGGGGAGCTGTTTTTT. Protein: CASSVTGTGGVLAGELFF. Together with reference TRBV5-4 and TRBJ2-2, the CDR3 gives the full variable domain: ETGVTQSPTHLIKTRGQQVTLRCSSQSGHNTVSWYQQALGQGPQFIFQYYREEENGRGNFPPRFSGLQFPNYSSELNVNALELDDSALYLCASSVTGTGGVLAGELFFGEGSRLTVL.

The V gene is TRBV6-1, the J gene TRBJ1-5, with TRBD1 matching 10 bases. CDR1 is MNHNS and CDR2 is SASEGT in the germline V gene. Trimming cost V 6 bases and J 2 bases; bases outside gene matches: 4. This CDR3 has 15 amino acids. The CDR3 DNA sequence: TGTGCCAGCAGGGACAGGGGGGCTGGCAATCAGCCCCAGCATTTT. Protein product: CASRDRGAGNQPQHF.

The CDR3 reads CASSPVAESTDTQYF. The CDR3 nucleotides are TGTGCCAGCAGTCCTGTAGCGGAAAGCACAGATACGCAGTATTTT. The chain recombines TRBV27 with TRBJ2-3; D possibly corresponds to TRBD2 (6 bases). Germline CDR1 is MNHEY and CDR2 is SMNVEV (reference sequence). The CDR3 is made up of 15 amino acids. The V gene lost 5 bases and the J gene lost 0 bases, with 12 bases spanning the gap.

Only one count was recorded for this clone. J is TRBJ2-7 and V is TRBV29-1; D tentatively fits TRBD1 or TRBD2 (5 bases each). The CDR3 is 15 residues long. The V gene's germline CDR1 is SQVTM and CDR2 ANQGSEA. Trimming took off 4 bases at V and 0 bases at J, with 16 bases between the two ends. This CDR3 reads CSVAGWDEYSYEQYF. CDR3 DNA sequence: TGCAGCGTTGCTGGCTGGGACGAGTACTCCTACGAGCAGTACTTC.

J is TRBJ2-7 and V is TRBV7-9; D is possibly TRBD2 (6 bases). Germline values: CDR1 SEHNR, CDR2 FQNEAQ (reference sequence). The CDR3 totals 15 residues. The V end lost 5 bases, the J end lost 2 bases, and 16 bases lay between the germline ends. CDR3 region: CASSLTRLETYEQYF. The CDR3 DNA is TGTGCCAGCAGCCTGACTAGGTTGGAGACCTACGAGCAGTACTTC.

Concerning this clone: Other DNA sequences in this sample translate to the same CDR3. This rearrangement joins TRBV28 to TRBJ2-7, with unresolved D. The V and J ends lost 2 bases and 4 bases respectively, with 9 bases between them. In germline, CDR1 is MDHEN, CDR2 SYDVKM. The CDR3 has 13 residues. The CDR3 DNA is TGTGCCAGCAGTTTAGAGAGCAGTTACGAGCAGTACTTC. Amino acids: CASSLESSYEQYF. The full variable domain, in which reference TRBV28 and TRBJ2-7 provide the parts outside the CDR3, is DVKVTQSSRYLVKRTGEKVFLECVQDMDHENMFWYRQDPGLGLRLIYFSYDVKMKEKGDIPEGYSVSREKKERFSLILESASTNQTSMYLCASSLESSYEQYFGPGTRLTVT.

This chain connects TRBV7-6 to TRBJ2-7; D is perhaps TRBD1 (6 bases). V was cut by 4 bases and J by 6 bases, with 16 bases left in between. This CDR3 has 14 amino acids. The germline V gene encodes CDR1 SGHVS and CDR2 FNYEAQ. CDR3: CASSSGQTLTEQYF. The CDR3 DNA reads TGTGCCAGCAGCTCCGGACAGACCCTAACCGAGCAGTACTTC.

The chain recombines TRBV4-1 with TRBJ1-1; D not resolved. In germline, CDR1 is MGHRA, CDR2 YSYEKL. Trimming removed 3 bases at V and 4 bases at J, with 9 bases between. The CDR3 runs 13 residues. CDR3 DNA: TGCGCCAGCAGCCATGGATTAGCCACTGAAGCTTTCTTT. It yields the protein CASSHGLATEAFF.

This chain links TRBV7-9 with TRBJ2-5; D gene uncertain. The ends were cut back, 1 base at V and 5 bases at J, with 11 bases in the middle. The CDR3 extends over 14 amino acids. CDR1 is SEHNR, CDR2 FQNEAQ, per germline (reference sequence). The CDR3 DNA reads TGTGCCAGCAGCTTAGGCCAGGCAGAGGAGACCCAGTACTTC. As protein: CASSLGQAEETQYF.

The chain carries TRBV2 and TRBJ2-3; 7 bases align to TRBD2. The CDR3 has 14 amino acids. Germline V lookup: CDR1 SNHLY, CDR2 FYNNEI. With 8 bases clipped from V and 2 bases from J, the junction kept 7 bases outside the gene matches. The DNA for the CDR3 is TGTGCCAGCGATCGAGCGGGGCCCACAGATACGCAGTATTTT. Its protein product is CASDRAGPTDTQYF.

This chain uses TRBV18 with TRBJ2-2; D is unclear. CDR3 length: 15 amino acids. Between the trimmed V and J ends, which lost 0 bases and 4 bases, there was a span of 9 bases. The V gene's germline CDR1 is KGHSH and CDR2 LQKENI. The CDR3 protein is CASSPPMDATGELFF. Written as DNA, the CDR3 is TGTGCCAGCTCACCACCGATGGACGCCACCGGGGAGCTGTTTTTT.

This chain uses TRBV9 with TRBJ2-7; no clear D. There are 15 residues in the CDR3. V lost 0 bases and J 4 bases, leaving 14 bases between the germline ends. Per germline, CDR1 SGDLS and CDR2 YYNGEE. The CDR3 DNA sequence: TGTGCCAGCAGCGTAGGGGGTGAAACGCGATACGAGCAGTACTTC. Amino acids: CASSVGGETRYEQYF.

V and J are TRBV29-1 and TRBJ2-7; 9 nucleotides align to TRBD1. This CDR3 is built from 14 residues. CDR1 is SQVTM and CDR2 is ANQGSEA in the germline V gene. V lost 6 bases to trimming and J lost 2 bases; unmatched junction nucleotides: 8. The CDR3 region is CSVPLGTGPYEQYF. The CDR3 nucleotides read TGCAGCGTCCCTCTGGGGACAGGGCCCTACGAGCAGTACTTC.

The chain carries TRBV2 and TRBJ2-5; possible D gene TRBD2, 6 bases. V was clipped by 6 bases and J by 7 bases, with 12 bases between them. The germline CDR1 and CDR2 sequences are SNHLY and FYNNEI. The CDR3 totals 12 residues. The CDR3 nucleotides are TGTGCCAGCAGGGGACTGAGGGGGACCCAGTACTTC. Translation gives CASRGLRGTQYF.

The V call is TRBV29-1, the J call TRBJ2-5, with a tentative D call TRBD1 (5 bases). The CDR3 loop spans 11 amino acids. Germline assignment: CDR1 SQVTM and CDR2 ANQGSEA. The V end was cut by 4 bases, the J end by 3 bases, with 6 bases between. CDR3 sequence (DNA): TGCAGCGTTGTAGGGGAAGAGACCCAGTACTTC. The encoded protein is CSVVGEETQYF.

The V and J genes are TRBV6-5 and TRBJ1-5, with D hard to call. CDR3 length: 15 residues. V lost 8 bases, J lost 0 bases, and 14 bases lay in between. CDR1 is MNHEY, CDR2 SVGAGI, per germline. DNA of the CDR3: TGTGCCAGCCTACTATACCGGGGTAGCAATCAGCCCCAGCATTTT. This gives the protein CASLLYRGSNQPQHF.